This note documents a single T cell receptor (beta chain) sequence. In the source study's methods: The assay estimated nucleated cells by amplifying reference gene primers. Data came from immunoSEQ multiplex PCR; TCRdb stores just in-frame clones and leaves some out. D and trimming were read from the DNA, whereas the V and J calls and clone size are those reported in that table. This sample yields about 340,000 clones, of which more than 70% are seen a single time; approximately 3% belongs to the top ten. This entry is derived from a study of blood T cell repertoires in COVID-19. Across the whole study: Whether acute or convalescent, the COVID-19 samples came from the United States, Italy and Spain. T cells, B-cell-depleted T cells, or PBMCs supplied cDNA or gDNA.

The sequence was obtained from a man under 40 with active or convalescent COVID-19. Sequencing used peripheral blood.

The DNA for the CDR3 is TGTGCCAGCAGTGACACGAGGAGACGATATTTT. Its protein is CASSDTRRRYF. The chain couples TRBV6-4 to TRBJ1-3; D call uncertain. V shed 2 bases and J shed 15 bases, with 11 bases lying between them. This CDR3 region has 11 residues. CDR1 and CDR2 from the germline V gene are MRHNA and SNTAGT.